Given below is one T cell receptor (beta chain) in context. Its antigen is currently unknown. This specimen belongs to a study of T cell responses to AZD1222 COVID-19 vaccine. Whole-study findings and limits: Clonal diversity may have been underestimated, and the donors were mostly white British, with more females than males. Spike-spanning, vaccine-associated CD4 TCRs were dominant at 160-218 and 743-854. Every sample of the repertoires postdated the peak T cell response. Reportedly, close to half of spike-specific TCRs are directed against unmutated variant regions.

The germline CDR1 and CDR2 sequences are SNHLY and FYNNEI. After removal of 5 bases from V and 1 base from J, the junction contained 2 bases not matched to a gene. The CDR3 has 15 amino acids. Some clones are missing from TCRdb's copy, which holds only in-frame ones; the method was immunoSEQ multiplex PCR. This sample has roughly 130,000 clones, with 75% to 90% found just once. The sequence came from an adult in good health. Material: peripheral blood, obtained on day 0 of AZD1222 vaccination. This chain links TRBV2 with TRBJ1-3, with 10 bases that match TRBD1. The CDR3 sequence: CASSPGQGSGNTIYF. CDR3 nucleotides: TGTGCCAGCAGTCCGGGACAGGGGTCTGGAAACACCATATATTTT.